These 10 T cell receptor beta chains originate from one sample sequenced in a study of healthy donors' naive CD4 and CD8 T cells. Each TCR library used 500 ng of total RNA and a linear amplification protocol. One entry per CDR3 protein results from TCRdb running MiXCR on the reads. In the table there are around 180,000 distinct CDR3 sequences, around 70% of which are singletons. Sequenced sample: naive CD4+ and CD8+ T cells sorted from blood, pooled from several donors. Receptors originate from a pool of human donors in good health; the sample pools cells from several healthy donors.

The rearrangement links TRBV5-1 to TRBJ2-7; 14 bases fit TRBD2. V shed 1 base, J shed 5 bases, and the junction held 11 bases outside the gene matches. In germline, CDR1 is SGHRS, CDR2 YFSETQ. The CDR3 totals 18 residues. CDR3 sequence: CASSLKPTSGRADDEQYF. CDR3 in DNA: TGCGCCAGCAGCTTGAAACCGACTAGCGGGAGGGCTGATGACGAGCAGTACTTC.

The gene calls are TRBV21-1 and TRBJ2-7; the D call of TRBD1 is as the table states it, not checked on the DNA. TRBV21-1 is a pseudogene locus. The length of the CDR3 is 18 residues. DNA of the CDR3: TGTGCCAGCAGCAGCGGCACGAGTGGGACAGGCAGCTCCTACGAGCAGTACTTC. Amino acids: CASSSGTSGTGSSYEQYF.

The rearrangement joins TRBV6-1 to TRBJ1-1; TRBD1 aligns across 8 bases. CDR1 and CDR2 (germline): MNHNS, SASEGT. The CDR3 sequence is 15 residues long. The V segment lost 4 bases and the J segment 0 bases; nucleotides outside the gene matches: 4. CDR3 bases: TGTGCCAGCAGTGTACAGGGGGAGCTGAACACTGAAGCTTTCTTT. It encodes CASSVQGELNTEAFF.

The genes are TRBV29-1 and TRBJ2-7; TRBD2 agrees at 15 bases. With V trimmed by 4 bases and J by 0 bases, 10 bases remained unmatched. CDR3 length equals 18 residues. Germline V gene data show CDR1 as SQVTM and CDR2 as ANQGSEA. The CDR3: CSVVVGGLAGGLSYEQYF. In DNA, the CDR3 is TGCAGCGTTGTAGTAGGCGGACTAGCGGGAGGGCTCTCCTACGAGCAGTACTTC.

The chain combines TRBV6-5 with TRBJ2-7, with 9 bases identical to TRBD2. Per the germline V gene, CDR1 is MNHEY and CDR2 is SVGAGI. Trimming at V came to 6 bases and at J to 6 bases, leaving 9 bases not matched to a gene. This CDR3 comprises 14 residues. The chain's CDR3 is CASSPGLAFIEQYV. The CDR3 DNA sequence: TGTGCCAGCAGCCCCGGACTAGCGTTTATCGAGCAGTACGTC.

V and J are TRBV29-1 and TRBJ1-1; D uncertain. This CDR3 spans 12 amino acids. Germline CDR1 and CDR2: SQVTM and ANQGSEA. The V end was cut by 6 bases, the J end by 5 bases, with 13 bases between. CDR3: CSVIPGWTEAFF. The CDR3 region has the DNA TGCAGCGTCATACCGGGGTGGACTGAAGCTTTCTTT.

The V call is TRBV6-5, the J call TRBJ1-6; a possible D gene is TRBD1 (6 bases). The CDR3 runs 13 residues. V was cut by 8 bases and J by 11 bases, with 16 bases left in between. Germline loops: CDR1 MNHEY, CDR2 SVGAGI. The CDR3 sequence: CASGSTGTPPLHF. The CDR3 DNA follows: TGTGCCAGCGGCTCAACAGGGACTCCACCCCTCCACTTT.

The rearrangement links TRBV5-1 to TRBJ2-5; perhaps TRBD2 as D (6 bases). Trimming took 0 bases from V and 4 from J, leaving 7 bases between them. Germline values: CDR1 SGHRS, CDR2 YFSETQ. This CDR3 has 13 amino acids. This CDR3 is CASSLVEGETQYF. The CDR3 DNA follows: TGCGCCAGCAGCTTGGTGGAGGGAGAGACCCAGTACTTC. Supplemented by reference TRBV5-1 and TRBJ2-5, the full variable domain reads KAGVTQTPRYLIKTRGQQVTLSCSPISGHRSVSWYQQTPGQGLQFLFEYFSETQRNKGNFPGRFSGRQFSNSRSEMNVSTLELGDSALYLCASSLVEGETQYFGPGTRLLVL.

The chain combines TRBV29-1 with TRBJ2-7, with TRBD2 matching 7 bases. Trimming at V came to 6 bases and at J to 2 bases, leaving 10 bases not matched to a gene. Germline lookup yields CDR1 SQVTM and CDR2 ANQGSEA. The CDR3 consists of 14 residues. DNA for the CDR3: TGCAGCGTATTAGGCCTAGCGGCCACCTACGAGCAGTACTTC. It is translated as CSVLGLAATYEQYF.

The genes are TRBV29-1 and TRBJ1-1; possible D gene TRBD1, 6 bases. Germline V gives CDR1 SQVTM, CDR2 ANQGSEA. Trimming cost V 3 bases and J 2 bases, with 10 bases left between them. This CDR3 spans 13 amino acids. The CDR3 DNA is TGCAGCGTTGATGTGGGACAAAACACTGAAGCTTTCTTT. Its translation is CSVDVGQNTEAFF.